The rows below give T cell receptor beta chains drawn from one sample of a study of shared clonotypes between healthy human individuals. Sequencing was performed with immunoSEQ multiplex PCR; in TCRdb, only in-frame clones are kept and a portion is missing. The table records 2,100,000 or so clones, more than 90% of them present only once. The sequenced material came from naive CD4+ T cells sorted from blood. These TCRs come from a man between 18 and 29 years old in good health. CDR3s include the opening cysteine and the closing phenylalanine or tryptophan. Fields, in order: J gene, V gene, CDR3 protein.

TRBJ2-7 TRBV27 CASSLRDGYEQYF
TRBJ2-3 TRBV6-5 CASSYSGGGGTDTQYF
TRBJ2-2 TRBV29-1 CSVGPAYRGSTGELFF
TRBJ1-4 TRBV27 CASSAEAGRFEKLFF
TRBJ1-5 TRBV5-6 CASRTWAAPNQPQHF
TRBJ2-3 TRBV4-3 CASSQGFPSTDTQYF
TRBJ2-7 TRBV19 CASSPLAGYEQYF
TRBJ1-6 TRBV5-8 CASSLLTGTSYNSPLHF
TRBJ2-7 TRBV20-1 CSAWDLEQYF
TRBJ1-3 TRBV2 CASSESWTSSGNTIYF
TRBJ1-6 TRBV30 CAWSGRGEGAPLHF
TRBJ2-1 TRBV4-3 CASSRHETNEQFF
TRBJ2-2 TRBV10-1 CASSTDRGPVGELFF
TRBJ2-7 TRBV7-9 CASSLWGRYEQYF
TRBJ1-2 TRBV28 CASSYRSPGGYTF
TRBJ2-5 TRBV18 CASSPGVAGGETQYF
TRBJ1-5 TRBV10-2 CASNVPLPQHF
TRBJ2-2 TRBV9 CASSSRRATGELFF
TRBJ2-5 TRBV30 CAWSAGVGAETQYF